Listed below are T cell receptor beta chains from one sample, sequenced in a study of circulating tumor DNA in untreated peripheral T-cell lymphoma. Clones were sequenced by immunoSEQ multiplex PCR, and TCRdb holds only the in-frame ones, with some missing. The sample holds 900 to 1,400 clones; approximately 84% are singletons and the top ten take 4% to 6%. Sequenced input: tumor tissue. These receptors were obtained from a human donor with peripheral T-cell lymphoma. Both conserved end residues are part of each CDR3. A D gene is named only where the DNA matches it firmly. Rows may omit the clone size; those that give it use once, few, many or a size class.

clone_size j_call d_call v_call cdr3_nt cdr3_aa
- TRBJ1-5 TRBD1 TRBV28 TGTGCTAGCAGCCGCGCGGGACAGGGACATCAGCCCCAGCATTTT CASSRAGQGHQPQHF
- TRBJ2-5 - TRBV5-1 TGCGCCAGCAGTATGACAGGCGGCGAACAAGAGACCCAGTACTTC CASSMTGGEQETQYF
- TRBJ2-7 - TRBV6-7 TGTGCCAGCAGTTACTGGGCAGGAACCTACGAGCAGTACTTC CASSYWAGTYEQYF
- TRBJ2-1 TRBD1 TRBV18 TGTGCCAGTTCACCAGGACAGGGATCTTACAATGAGCAGTTCTTC CASSPGQGSYNEQFF
- TRBJ2-3 TRBD2 TRBV5-1 TGCGCCAGCAGCTTGGGGAGGACTAGCGGGGGACCTGGACCTGGTACGCAGTATTTT CASSLGRTSGGPGPGTQYF
- TRBJ1-6 - TRBV19 TGTGCCAGTAAGCAACCTCGGGCCGGTAATTCACCCCTCCACTTT CASKQPRAGNSPLHF
once TRBJ1-2 - TRBV19 TGTGCCAGTCGTCTTTTACAGGAACTTAACTATGGCTACACCTTC CASRLLQELNYGYTF
- TRBJ2-5 - TRBV6-8 TGTGCCAGCGTCTCGACTACGCAAGAGACCCAGTACTTC CASVSTTQETQYF
- TRBJ2-7 - TRBV19 TGTGCCAGTAGGAATTTGGGCCAGCAGTACTTC CASRNLGQQYF
- TRBJ2-1 - TRBV11-3 TGTGCCAGCCTTAAAGGTGGGTCCTATAATGAGCAGTTCTTC CASLKGGSYNEQFF
- TRBJ2-1 TRBD1 TRBV28 TGTGCCAGCAGTTTACGGGGGGACAGGGTTGATGAACAGTTCTTC CASSLRGDRVDEQFF
hyperexpanded TRBJ2-5 TRBD2 TRBV28 TGTGCCAGCAGTCCGCTAGCGGGAGAGACCCAGTACTTC CASSPLAGETQYF
- TRBJ1-1 - TRBV28 TGTGCCAGCAAAGGGCTAGAGAGCACTGAAGCTTTCTTT CASKGLESTEAFF
- TRBJ1-2 - TRBV30 TGTGCCTACAACTCGGGTAGTGTTATAGGCTACACCTTC CAYNSGSVIGYTF